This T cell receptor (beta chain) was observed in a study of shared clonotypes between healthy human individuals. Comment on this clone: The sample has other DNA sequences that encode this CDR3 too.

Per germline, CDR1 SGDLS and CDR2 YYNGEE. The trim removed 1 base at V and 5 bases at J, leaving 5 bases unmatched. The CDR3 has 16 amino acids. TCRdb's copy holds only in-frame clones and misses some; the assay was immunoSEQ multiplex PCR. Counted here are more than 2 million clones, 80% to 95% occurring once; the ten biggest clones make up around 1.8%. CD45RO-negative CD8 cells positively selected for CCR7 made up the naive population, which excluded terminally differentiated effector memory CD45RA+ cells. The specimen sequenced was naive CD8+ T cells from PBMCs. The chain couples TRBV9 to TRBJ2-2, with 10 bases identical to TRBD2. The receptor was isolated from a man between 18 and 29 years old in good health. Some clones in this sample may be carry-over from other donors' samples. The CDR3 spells CASSVSLAGETGELFF. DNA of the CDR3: TGTGCCAGCAGCGTAAGCCTAGCGGGAGAAACCGGGGAGCTGTTTTTT.